This T cell receptor beta chain was sequenced during a study of yellow fever vaccine responses in identical twins. MiXCR was run by TCRdb on the RT-PCR reads, yielding one entry per CDR3 protein. There are about 4,000 distinct CDR3 sequences in the sample; less than 90% occur only once, and 2.9% lies in the top ten. Concerning this clonotype itself: Its matching antigen is unknown.

Study-level results: Twins reportedly had a vaccine T cell response that seemed partly convergent, partly personalized.

This CDR3 is built from 12 residues. CDR1 SGHAT and CDR2 FQDESV come from the germline V gene (reference sequence). Trimming removed 5 bases at V and 6 bases at J, with 10 bases between. The chain is built from TRBV11-1 and TRBJ1-1; D is possibly TRBD1 (6 bases). The source is a woman aged 18-35 years who received the yellow fever vaccine. The sample here was T cells from blood (PBMCs), unsorted or a sorted subset (not recorded which), taken before or after yellow fever vaccination (not recorded which). The CDR3, as DNA: TGTGCCAGCAGCCGGGACACATCTGAAGCTTTCTTT. Translated, it gives CASSRDTSEAFF. Full variable domain (outside the CDR3, taken from reference TRBV11-1 and TRBJ1-1): EAEVAQSPRYKITEKSQAVAFWCDPISGHATLYWYRQILGQGPELLVQFQDESVVDDSQLPKDRFSAERLKGVDSTLKIQPAELGDSAMYLCASSRDTSEAFFGQGTRLTVV.